This TCR beta chain is drawn from a study of early T cells in non-severe SARS-CoV-2 infection. TCRdb reprocessed the 5' RACE reads via MiXCR and lists one record per CDR3 protein. The table shows approximately 64,000 distinct CDR3 sequences, with around 18% occurring only once. Study conclusions and caveats: Matching with VDJdb favored anti-spike CD8 responses (missing private and CD4 specificities).

Only a few counts were recorded for this clonotype. The antigen is unknown. CDR3 length equals 14 residues. Trimming removed 0 bases from V and 10 bases from J, with 10 bases in between. Germline CDR1 MNHNS, CDR2 SASEGT. The specimen comprised whole blood, sampled at baseline. This sequence was found in an adult who was a healthcare worker with PCR-confirmed SARS-CoV-2 infection or an uninfected control (not recorded which). The chain carries TRBV6-1 and TRBJ1-6; D not certain. This CDR3 reads CASSEAVVFSPLHF. In nucleotides, the CDR3 is TGTGCCAGCAGTGAAGCAGTAGTCTTCTCACCCCTCCACTTT.